This T cell receptor (beta chain) was observed in a study of blood T cell repertoires in COVID-19. As for the study in general: COVID-19 samples collected from the United States, Italy and Spain covered acute and convalescent phases. T cells, B-cell-depleted T cells, or PBMCs provided the cDNA or gDNA that served as material.

Study processing details: By means of reference gene primer amplification, nucleated cell counts were estimated. Here immunoSEQ multiplex PCR was the method, and the copy in TCRdb shows in-frame clones only, minus some. V and J calls and clone size are as listed in that table; D and trimming were resolved from the DNA. Among some 46,000 clones, 80% to 90% were seen once, and the ten largest hold over 4%. CDR3 size: 16 residues. V was clipped by 7 bases and J by 7 bases; unmatched bases: 12. The germline V gene encodes CDR1 SGHRS and CDR2 YFSETQ. Sequenced material: peripheral blood. The clonotype originates from a human donor in a cohort sampled during active COVID-19. This chain connects TRBV5-1 to TRBJ2-2; 11 bases match TRBD2. CDR3 sequence (DNA): TGCGCCAGCGACTTGACTAGCGGGACCCCGGGCGGGGAGCTGTTTTTT. Protein: CASDLTSGTPGGELFF.